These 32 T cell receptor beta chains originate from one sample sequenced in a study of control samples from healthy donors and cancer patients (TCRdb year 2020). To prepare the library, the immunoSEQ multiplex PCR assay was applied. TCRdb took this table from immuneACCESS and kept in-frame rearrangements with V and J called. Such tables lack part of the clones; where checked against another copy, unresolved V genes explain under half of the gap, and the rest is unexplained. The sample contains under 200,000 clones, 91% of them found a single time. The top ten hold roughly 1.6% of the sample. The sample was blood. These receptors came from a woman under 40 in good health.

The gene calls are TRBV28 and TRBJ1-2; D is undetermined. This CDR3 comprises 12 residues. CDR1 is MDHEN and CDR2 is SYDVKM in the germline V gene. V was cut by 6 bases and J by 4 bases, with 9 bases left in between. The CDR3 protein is CASSSAPYGYTF. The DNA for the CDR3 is TGTGCCAGCAGCTCAGCGCCCTATGGCTACACCTTC.

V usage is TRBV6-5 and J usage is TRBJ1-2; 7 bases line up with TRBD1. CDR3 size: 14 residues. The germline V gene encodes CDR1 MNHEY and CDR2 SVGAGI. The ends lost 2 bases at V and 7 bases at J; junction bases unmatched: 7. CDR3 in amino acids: CASSYTDRVRGYTF. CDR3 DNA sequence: TGTGCCAGCAGTTACACCGACAGGGTCCGTGGCTACACCTTC.

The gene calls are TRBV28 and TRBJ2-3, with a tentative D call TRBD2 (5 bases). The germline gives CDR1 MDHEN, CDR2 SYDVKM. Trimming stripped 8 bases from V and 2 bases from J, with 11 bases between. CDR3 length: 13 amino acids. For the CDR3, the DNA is TGTGCCAGCTGTAGCGCCCTCACAGATACGCAGTATTTT. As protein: CASCSALTDTQYF.

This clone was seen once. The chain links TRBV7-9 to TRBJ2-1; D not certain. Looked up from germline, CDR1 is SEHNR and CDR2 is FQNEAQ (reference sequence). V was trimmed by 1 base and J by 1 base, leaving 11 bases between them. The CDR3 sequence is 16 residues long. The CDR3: CASSLGPIDSYNEQFF. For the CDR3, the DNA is TGTGCCAGCAGCTTAGGGCCCATCGATTCCTACAATGAGCAGTTCTTC.

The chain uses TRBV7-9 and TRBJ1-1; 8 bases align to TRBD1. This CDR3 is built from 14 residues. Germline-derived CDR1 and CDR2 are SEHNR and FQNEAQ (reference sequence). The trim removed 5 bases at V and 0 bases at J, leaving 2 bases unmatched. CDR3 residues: CASSRTGMNTEAFF. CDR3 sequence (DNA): TGTGCCAGCAGCCGGACAGGGATGAACACTGAAGCTTTCTTT.

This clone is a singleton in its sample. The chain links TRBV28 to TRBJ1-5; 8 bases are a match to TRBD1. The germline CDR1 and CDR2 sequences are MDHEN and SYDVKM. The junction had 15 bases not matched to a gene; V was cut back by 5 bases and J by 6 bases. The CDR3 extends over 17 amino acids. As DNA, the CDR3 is TGTGCCAGCAGTCCTCCCCTCGGACAGGGTCGGGGTCAGCCCCAGCATTTT. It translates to CASSPPLGQGRGQPQHF.

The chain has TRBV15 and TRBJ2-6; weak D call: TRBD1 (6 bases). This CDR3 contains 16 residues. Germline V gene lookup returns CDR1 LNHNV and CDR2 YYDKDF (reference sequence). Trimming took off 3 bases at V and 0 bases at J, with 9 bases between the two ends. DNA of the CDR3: TGTGCCACCAGCAGGGGGGCCGGCTCTGGGGCCAACGTCCTGACTTTC. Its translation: CATSRGAGSGANVLTF. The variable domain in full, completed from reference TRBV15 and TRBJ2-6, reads DAMVIQNPRYQVTQFGKPVTLSCSQTLNHNVMYWYQQKSSQAPKLLFHYYDKDFNNEADTPDNFQSRRPNTSFCFLDIRSPGLGDTAMYLCATSRGAGSGANVLTFGAGSRLTVL.

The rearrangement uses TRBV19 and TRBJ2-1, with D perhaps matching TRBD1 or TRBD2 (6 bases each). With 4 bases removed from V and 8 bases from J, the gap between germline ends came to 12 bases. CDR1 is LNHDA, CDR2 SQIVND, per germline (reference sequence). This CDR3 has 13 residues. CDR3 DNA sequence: TGTGCCAGTAGTACGAACAGGGAGGATGAGCAGTTCTTC. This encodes CASSTNREDEQFF.

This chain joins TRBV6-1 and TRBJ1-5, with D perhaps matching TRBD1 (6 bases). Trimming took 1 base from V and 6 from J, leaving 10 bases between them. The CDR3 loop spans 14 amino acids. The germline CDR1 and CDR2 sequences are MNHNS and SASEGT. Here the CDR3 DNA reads TGTGCCAGCAGTGAAGGAGGGGGTGGTCAGCCCCAGCATTTT. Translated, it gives CASSEGGGGQPQHF.

The CDR3 DNA is TGTGCCAGCAGCCCCCGGGCCCCAAACTATGGCTACACCTTC. It codes for CASSPRAPNYGYTF. The V call is TRBV27, the J call TRBJ1-2; D uncertain. The CDR3 contains 14 residues. CDR1 is MNHEY and CDR2 is SMNVEV in the germline V gene (reference sequence). Trimming took 6 bases from V and 2 from J, leaving 13 bases between them.

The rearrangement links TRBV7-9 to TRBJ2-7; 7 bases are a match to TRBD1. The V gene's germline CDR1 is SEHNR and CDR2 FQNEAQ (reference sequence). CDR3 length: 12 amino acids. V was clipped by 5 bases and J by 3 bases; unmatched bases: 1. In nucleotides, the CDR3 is TGTGCCAGCAGCGACAGGGACTACGAGCAGTACTTC. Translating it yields CASSDRDYEQYF.

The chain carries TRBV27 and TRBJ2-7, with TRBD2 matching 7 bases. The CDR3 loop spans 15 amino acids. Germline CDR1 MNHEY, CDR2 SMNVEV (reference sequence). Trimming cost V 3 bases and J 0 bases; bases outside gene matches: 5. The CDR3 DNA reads TGTGCCAGCAGTTTTGTGGGGACTAACTCCTACGAGCAGTACTTC. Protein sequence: CASSFVGTNSYEQYF.

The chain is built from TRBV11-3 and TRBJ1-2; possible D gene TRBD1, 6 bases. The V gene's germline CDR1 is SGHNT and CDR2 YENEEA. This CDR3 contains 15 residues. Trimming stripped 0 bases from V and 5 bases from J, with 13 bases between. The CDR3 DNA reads TGTGCCAGCAGCTTAGAGGGGGGCGCCCGATATGGCTACACCTTC. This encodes CASSLEGGARYGYTF. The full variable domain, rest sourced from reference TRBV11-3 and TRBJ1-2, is EAGVVQSPRYKIIEKKQPVAFWCNPISGHNTLYWYLQNLGQGPELLIRYENEEAVDDSQLPKDRFSAERLKGVDSTLKIQPAELGDSAVYLCASSLEGGARYGYTFGSGTRLTVV.

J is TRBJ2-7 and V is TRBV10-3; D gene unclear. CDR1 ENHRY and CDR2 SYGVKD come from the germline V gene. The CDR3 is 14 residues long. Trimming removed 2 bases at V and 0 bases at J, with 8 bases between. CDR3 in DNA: TGTGCCATCAGTGAGAGCGCCAGCTCCTACGAGCAGTACTTC. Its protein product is CAISESASSYEQYF.

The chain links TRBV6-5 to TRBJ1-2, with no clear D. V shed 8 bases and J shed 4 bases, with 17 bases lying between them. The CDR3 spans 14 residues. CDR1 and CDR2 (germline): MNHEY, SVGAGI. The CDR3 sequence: CASAWGGGPYGYTF. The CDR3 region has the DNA TGTGCCAGCGCCTGGGGAGGTGGCCCCTATGGCTACACCTTC.

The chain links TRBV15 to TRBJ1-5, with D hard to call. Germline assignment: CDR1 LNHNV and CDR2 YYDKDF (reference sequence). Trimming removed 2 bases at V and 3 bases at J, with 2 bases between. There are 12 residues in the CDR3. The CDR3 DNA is TGTGCCACCAGCAGACCCAATCAGCCCCAGCATTTT. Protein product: CATSRPNQPQHF.

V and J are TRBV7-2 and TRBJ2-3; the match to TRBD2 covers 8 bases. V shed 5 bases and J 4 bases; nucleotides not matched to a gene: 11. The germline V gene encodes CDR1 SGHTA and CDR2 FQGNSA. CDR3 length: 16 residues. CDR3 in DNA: TGTGCCAGCAGCCCGCCCGGGACTAGAGGGGCAGATACGCAGTATTTT. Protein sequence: CASSPPGTRGADTQYF.

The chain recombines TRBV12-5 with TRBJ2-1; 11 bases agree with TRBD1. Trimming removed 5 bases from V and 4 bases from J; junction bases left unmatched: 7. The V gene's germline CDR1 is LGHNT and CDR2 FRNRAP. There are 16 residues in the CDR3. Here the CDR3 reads CASGGPGQGGYNEQFF. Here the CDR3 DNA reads TGTGCTAGTGGTGGACCGGGACAGGGGGGTTACAATGAGCAGTTCTTC.

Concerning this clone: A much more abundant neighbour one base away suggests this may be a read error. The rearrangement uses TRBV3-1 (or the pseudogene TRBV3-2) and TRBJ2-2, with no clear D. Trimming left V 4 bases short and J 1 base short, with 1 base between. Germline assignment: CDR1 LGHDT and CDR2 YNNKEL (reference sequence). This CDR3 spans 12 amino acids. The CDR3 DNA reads TGTGCCAGCAGCCGGAACACCGGGGAGCTGTTTTTT. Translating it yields CASSRNTGELFF.

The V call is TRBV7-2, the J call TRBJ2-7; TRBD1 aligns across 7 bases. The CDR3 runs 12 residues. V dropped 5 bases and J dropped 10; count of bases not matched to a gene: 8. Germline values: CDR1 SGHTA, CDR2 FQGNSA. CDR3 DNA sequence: TGTGCCAGCAGCGTCGACAGGGTGGGCCAGTACTTC. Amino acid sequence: CASSVDRVGQYF.

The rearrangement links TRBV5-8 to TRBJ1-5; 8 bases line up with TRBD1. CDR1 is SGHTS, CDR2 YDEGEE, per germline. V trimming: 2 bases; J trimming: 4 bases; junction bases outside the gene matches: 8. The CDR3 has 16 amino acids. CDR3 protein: CASSFPTGVANQPQHF. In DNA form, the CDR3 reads TGTGCCAGCAGCTTTCCGACAGGGGTGGCAAATCAGCCCCAGCATTTT.

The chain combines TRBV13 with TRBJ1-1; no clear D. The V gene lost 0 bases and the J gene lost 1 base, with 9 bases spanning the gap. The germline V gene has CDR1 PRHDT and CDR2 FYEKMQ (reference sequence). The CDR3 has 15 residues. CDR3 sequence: CASSLGNRQNTEAFF. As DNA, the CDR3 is TGTGCCAGCAGCTTAGGTAATAGGCAGAACACTGAAGCTTTCTTT. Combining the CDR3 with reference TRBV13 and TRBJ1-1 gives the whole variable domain AAGVIQSPRHLIKEKRETATLKCYPIPRHDTVYWYQQGPGQDPQFLISFYEKMQSDKGSIPDRFSAQQFSDYHSELNMSSLELGDSALYFCASSLGNRQNTEAFFGQGTRLTVV.

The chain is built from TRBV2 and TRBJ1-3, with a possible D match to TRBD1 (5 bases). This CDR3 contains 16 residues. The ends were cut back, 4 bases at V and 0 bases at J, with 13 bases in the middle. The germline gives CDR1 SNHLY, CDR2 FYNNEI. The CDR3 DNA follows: TGTGCCAGCAGTGCCCCTGACGGGACCTCTGGAAACACCATATATTTT. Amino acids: CASSAPDGTSGNTIYF.

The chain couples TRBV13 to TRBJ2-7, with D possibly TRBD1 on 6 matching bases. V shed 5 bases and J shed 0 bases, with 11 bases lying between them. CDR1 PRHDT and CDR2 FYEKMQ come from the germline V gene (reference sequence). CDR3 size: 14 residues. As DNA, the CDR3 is TGTGCCAGCAGCCGACAGGAAAGCTCCTACGAGCAGTACTTC. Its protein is CASSRQESSYEQYF. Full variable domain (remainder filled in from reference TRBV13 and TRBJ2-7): AAGVIQSPRHLIKEKRETATLKCYPIPRHDTVYWYQQGPGQDPQFLISFYEKMQSDKGSIPDRFSAQQFSDYHSELNMSSLELGDSALYFCASSRQESSYEQYFGPGTRLTVT.

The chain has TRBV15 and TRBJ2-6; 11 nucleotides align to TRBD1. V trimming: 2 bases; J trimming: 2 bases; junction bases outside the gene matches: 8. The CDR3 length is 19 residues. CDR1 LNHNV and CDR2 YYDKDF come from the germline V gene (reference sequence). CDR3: CATSRRRDRGRTGANVLTF. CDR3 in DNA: TGTGCCACCAGCAGACGACGGGACAGGGGGAGAACTGGGGCCAACGTCCTGACTTTC.

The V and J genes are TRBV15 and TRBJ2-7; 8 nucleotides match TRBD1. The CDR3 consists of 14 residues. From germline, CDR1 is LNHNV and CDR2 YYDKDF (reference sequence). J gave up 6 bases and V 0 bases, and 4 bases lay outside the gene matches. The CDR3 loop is CATSRDPDRGEQYF. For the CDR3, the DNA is TGTGCCACCAGCAGAGATCCCGACAGGGGCGAGCAGTACTTC.

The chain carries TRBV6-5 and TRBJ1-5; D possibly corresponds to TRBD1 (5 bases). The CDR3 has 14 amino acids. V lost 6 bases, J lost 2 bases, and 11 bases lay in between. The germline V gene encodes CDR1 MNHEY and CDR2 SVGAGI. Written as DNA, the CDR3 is TGTGCCAGCAGACCAGGGCCAGGCAATCAGCCCCAGCATTTT. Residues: CASRPGPGNQPQHF.

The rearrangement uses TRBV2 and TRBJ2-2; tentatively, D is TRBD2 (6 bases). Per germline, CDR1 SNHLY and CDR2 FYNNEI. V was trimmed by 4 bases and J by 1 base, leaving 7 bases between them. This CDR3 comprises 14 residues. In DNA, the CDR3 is TGTGCCAGCAGTGGGGGAGGGAACACCGGGGAGCTGTTTTTT. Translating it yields CASSGGGNTGELFF.

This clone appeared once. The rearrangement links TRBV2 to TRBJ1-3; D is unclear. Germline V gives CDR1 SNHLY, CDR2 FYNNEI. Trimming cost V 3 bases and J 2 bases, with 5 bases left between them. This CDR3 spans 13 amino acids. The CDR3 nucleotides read TGTGCCAGCAGTGACGGCGCTGGAAACACCATATATTTT. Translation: CASSDGAGNTIYF.

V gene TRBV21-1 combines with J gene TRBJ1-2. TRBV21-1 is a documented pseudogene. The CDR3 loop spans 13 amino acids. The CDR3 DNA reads TGTGCCAGCAGCAAAGGACAGGGAGGGGGCTACACCTTC. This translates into CASSKGQGGGYTF.

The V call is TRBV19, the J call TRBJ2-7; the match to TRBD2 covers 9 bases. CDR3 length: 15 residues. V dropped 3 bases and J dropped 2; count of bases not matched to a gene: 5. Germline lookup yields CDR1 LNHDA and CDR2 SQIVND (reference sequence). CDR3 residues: CASSIRSSGAYEQYF. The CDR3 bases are TGTGCCAGTAGTATTAGGTCTAGCGGGGCCTACGAGCAGTACTTC.

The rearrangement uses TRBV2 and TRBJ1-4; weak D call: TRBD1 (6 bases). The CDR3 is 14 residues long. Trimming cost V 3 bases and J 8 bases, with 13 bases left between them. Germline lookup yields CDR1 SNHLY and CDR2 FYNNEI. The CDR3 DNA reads TGTGCCAGCAGTGACCCAGGGGAGGGGGAAAAACTGTTTTTT. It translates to CASSDPGEGEKLFF.